What follows are 4 T cell receptor beta chains derived from one specimen sequenced in a study of CD8+ T cells in alopecia areata. RNA was extracted and reverse transcribed into cDNA as the sequencing template. Clones were read by immunoSEQ multiplex PCR, and TCRdb kept only the in-frame ones, dropping some. The sample consists of more than 95,000 clones, 61% of them appearing once. As for treatment: oral pan-JAK inhibitor, 5-10 mg twice daily. The sequencing used CD4+ T cells sorted from blood, collected at week 4, from a patient treated with tofacitinib. These receptor sequences come from a human donor with alopecia areata.

The genes are TRBV7-2 and TRBJ2-5, with 14 bases identical to TRBD2. There are 15 residues in the CDR3. Germline CDR1 SGHTA, CDR2 FQGNSA. V gave up 5 bases and J gave up 5 bases; unmatched junction bases: 4. The CDR3 DNA reads TGTGCCAGCAGCCCGACTAGCGGGGGGGCTGAGACCCAGTACTTC. Its protein is CASSPTSGGAETQYF. The full variable domain, completed using reference TRBV7-2 and TRBJ2-5, is GAGVSQSPSNKVTEKGKDVELRCDPISGHTALYWYRQSLGQGLEFLIYFQGNSAPDKSGLPSDRFSAERTGGSVSTLTIQRTQQEDSAVYLCASSPTSGGAETQYFGPGTRLLVL.

The V gene is TRBV7-8, the J gene TRBJ2-5, with D hard to call. The CDR3 sequence is 14 residues long. Looked up from germline, CDR1 is SGHVS and CDR2 is FQNEAQ. Trimming took 2 bases from V and 1 from J, leaving 8 bases between them. The CDR3 nucleotides are TGTGCCAGCAGCTTATTACGTGGCCAAGAGACCCAGTACTTC. Protein product: CASSLLRGQETQYF.

V usage is TRBV14 and J usage is TRBJ1-2; D call uncertain. Looked up from germline, CDR1 is SGHDN and CDR2 is FVKESK. The CDR3 runs to 13 residues. Trimming removed 0 bases at V and 7 bases at J, with 9 bases between. The CDR3 nucleotides read TGTGCCAGCAGCCAAGATCGGCGGGGTGGCTACACCTTC. Its protein is CASSQDRRGGYTF.

The chain is built from TRBV29-1 and TRBJ2-7; TRBD2 aligns across 7 bases. J lost 3 bases, V lost 5 bases, and 10 bases had no gene match. This CDR3 region has 14 residues. Germline CDR1 and CDR2: SQVTM and ANQGSEA. Here the CDR3 reads CSVTSAQRDYEQYF. CDR3 nucleotide sequence: TGCAGCGTTACCTCTGCCCAGCGGGACTACGAGCAGTACTTC.